These 13 T cell receptor beta chains share one sample of origin, sequenced in a study of blood T cell repertoires in COVID-19. TCRdb's copy holds only in-frame clones and misses some; the assay was immunoSEQ multiplex PCR. Found here are about 260,000 clones, roughly 84% of them singletons; the top ten hold around 4%. Material for sequencing was peripheral blood. All receptors come from a man between 60 and 75 years old with acute or convalescent COVID-19.

The chain links TRBV4-2 to TRBJ2-6, with TRBD1 matching over 7 bases. In germline, CDR1 is LGHNA, CDR2 YNFKEQ. The V gene end was trimmed by 0 bases and the J gene end by 1 base; junction bases not matched to a gene: 9. This CDR3 has 19 residues. CDR3 nucleotide sequence: TGTGCCAGCAGCCAAGACGAGGGGGCCACCCCTTCTGGGGCCAACGTCCTGACTTTC. It codes for CASSQDEGATPSGANVLTF.

This chain connects TRBV5-6 to TRBJ1-2; 7 positions match TRBD1. This CDR3 is built from 14 residues. V lost 2 bases to trimming and J lost 3 bases; unmatched junction nucleotides: 4. Germline-derived CDR1 and CDR2 are SGHDT and YYEEEE. The CDR3 sequence is CASSFTGTDYGYTF. The CDR3 DNA reads TGTGCCAGCAGCTTCACCGGGACAGACTATGGCTACACCTTC. The full variable domain, completed using reference TRBV5-6 and TRBJ1-2, is DAGVTQSPTHLIKTRGQQVTLRCSPKSGHDTVSWYQQALGQGPQFIFQYYEEEERQRGNFPDRFSGHQFPNYSSELNVNALLLGDSALYLCASSFTGTDYGYTFGSGTRLTVV.

The J gene is TRBJ2-1, the V gene TRBV11-2, with D unclear. V was cut by 1 base and J by 6 bases, with 10 bases left in between. The CDR3 has 14 residues. The germline CDR1 and CDR2 sequences are SGHAT and FQNNGV. The CDR3 nucleotides read TGTGCCAGCAGCTTAGGGGCACAGACCAATGAGCAGTTCTTC. This encodes CASSLGAQTNEQFF.

The V call is TRBV4-1, the J call TRBJ1-5, with D unclear. CDR1 MGHRA and CDR2 YSYEKL come from the germline V gene. V was pared by 3 bases and J by 7 bases, with 10 bases between. The CDR3 is 13 amino acids. The CDR3 coding sequence is TGCGCCAGCAGCCAGGCGGTATACCAGCCCCAGCATTTT. It codes for CASSQAVYQPQHF.

The V and J genes are TRBV9 and TRBJ1-4; TRBD1 agrees at 7 bases. The CDR3 runs to 15 residues. V lost 0 bases and J lost 7; bases outside the gene matches: 6. Germline V CDR1 and CDR2: SGDLS, YYNGEE. DNA of the CDR3: TGTGCCAGCAGCGTAGCCCAGGGGGAGATTGAAAAACTGTTTTTT. It is translated as CASSVAQGEIEKLFF.

This chain links TRBV28 with TRBJ2-7; TRBD2 aligns across 8 bases. The V segment lost 4 bases and the J segment 2 bases; nucleotides outside the gene matches: 4. CDR1 and CDR2 from the germline V gene are MDHEN and SYDVKM. The CDR3 sequence is 14 residues long. The CDR3 region has the DNA TGTGCCAGCAGTTGGTTAGCGGGGACCTACGAGCAGTACTTC. Protein: CASSWLAGTYEQYF.

This sequence joins TRBV21-1 and TRBJ2-7; TRBD2 was called by the table and not checked on the DNA. TRBV21-1 is classified as a pseudogene. CDR3 length: 16 amino acids. The CDR3 loop reads CASARTSGLARNEQYF. The CDR3, as DNA: TGTGCCAGCGCTAGGACCTCGGGGCTAGCGCGGAACGAGCAGTACTTC.

The V gene is TRBV9, the J gene TRBJ1-5, with D perhaps TRBD1 (5 bases). This CDR3 comprises 16 residues. Germline V CDR1 and CDR2: SGDLS, YYNGEE. V shed 0 bases and J shed 2 bases, with 12 bases lying between them. CDR3 coding DNA: TGTGCCAGCAGCGTAGATGCGGGGACTGGCAATCAGCCCCAGCATTTT. Translated, it gives CASSVDAGTGNQPQHF.

The chain joins TRBV2 to TRBJ2-5; 8 nucleotides line up with TRBD2. Germline-derived CDR1 and CDR2 are SNHLY and FYNNEI. The J segment lost 4 bases and the V segment lost 9 bases, leaving 13 bases of the junction unmatched. The CDR3 consists of 15 residues. The CDR3 nucleotides read TGTGCCAGTATTTGGCAAGCGGGAGTAGGAGAGACCCAGTACTTC. Protein product: CASIWQAGVGETQYF.

The chain couples TRBV5-1 to TRBJ2-3; possibly TRBD1 for D (5 bases). The V end was cut by 0 bases, the J end by 2 bases, with 13 bases between. This CDR3 has 16 residues. Germline V gives CDR1 SGHRS, CDR2 YFSETQ. CDR3 nucleotide sequence: TGCGCCAGCAGCTTGGGAGGACAATTATACACAGATACGCAGTATTTT. Translating it yields CASSLGGQLYTDTQYF.

The genes are TRBV5-1 and TRBJ1-2, with D tentatively TRBD1 (5 bases). V gave up 0 bases and J gave up 7 bases, with 16 bases separating them. The germline CDR1 and CDR2 sequences are SGHRS and YFSETQ. The CDR3 length is 15 residues. The DNA of the CDR3 is TGCGCCAGCAGCTTGGGAGGCCCAGAAACAGGTGGCTACACCTTC. It specifies CASSLGGPETGGYTF. The full variable domain, completed using reference TRBV5-1 and TRBJ1-2, is KAGVTQTPRYLIKTRGQQVTLSCSPISGHRSVSWYQQTPGQGLQFLFEYFSETQRNKGNFPGRFSGRQFSNSRSEMNVSTLELGDSALYLCASSLGGPETGGYTFGSGTRLTVV.

This clone was observed a single time. The chain is built from TRBV20-1 and TRBJ2-7; possibly TRBD2 for D (5 bases). The CDR3 sequence is 11 residues long. The ends were cut back, 6 bases at V and 11 bases at J, with 17 bases in the middle. The germline CDR1 and CDR2 sequences are DFQATT and SNEGSKA (reference sequence). The CDR3 here is CSAILSGVKYF. CDR3 sequence (DNA): TGCAGTGCCATACTGAGCGGTGTTAAGTACTTC.

The V and J genes are TRBV18 and TRBJ2-1; 8 bases line up with TRBD1. This CDR3 has 14 residues. Unmatched junction bases numbered 6, after V lost 2 bases and J lost 9 bases. Germline loops: CDR1 KGHSH, CDR2 LQKENI. CDR3 DNA sequence: TGTGCCAGCTCACCAGGACAGGGATCGGGTGAGCAGTTCTTC. Encoded protein: CASSPGQGSGEQFF.